A selection of T cell receptor beta chains follows, all from one sample in a study of memory CD4+ T cells and cytomegalovirus serostatus. Sequenced by immunoSEQ multiplex PCR; TCRdb stores in-frame clones only, minus some. Seen here are around 88,000 clones, 80% observed once, and the top ten hold less than 4%. Sequences were obtained from memory CD4+ T cells from blood. The receptor set was obtained from an adult in good health and CMV-seropositive. The CDR3 runs from the conserved cysteine through the conserved F or W. The D gene is left open where the match is weak. A row's size may be missing; if present it is once, few, many or a size class.

j_gene,v_gene,d_gene,abundance,CDR3aa,CDR3nt
TRBJ2-1,TRBV19,NA,NA,CASSISTVSNEQFF,TGTGCCAGTAGTATCTCGACAGTCTCTAATGAGCAGTTCTTC
TRBJ2-2,TRBV4-1,TRBD2,NA,CASSQDLQRELNTGELFF,TGCGCCAGCAGCCAAGATCTCCAGCGGGAGTTAAATACCGGGGAGCTGTTTTTT
TRBJ2-7,TRBV11-3,TRBD2,NA,CASSRTSGAPYEQYF,TGTGCCAGCAGCCGTACTAGCGGTGCTCCCTACGAGCAGTACTTC
TRBJ2-7,TRBV28,NA,NA,CASSSGAEDEQYF,TGTGCCAGCAGTTCCGGGGCAGAGGACGAGCAGTACTTC
TRBJ1-4,TRBV11-2,NA,NA,CASSWAGQGKLFF,TGTGCCAGCAGCTGGGCAGGGCAAGGAAAACTGTTTTTT
TRBJ1-2,TRBV14,NA,NA,CASSQGSLDYGYTF,TGTGCCAGCAGCCAGGGTTCTTTGGACTATGGCTACACCTTC
TRBJ1-2,TRBV7-9,TRBD1,few,CASSTWTGNNYGYTF,TGTGCCAGCAGCACTTGGACAGGGAACAACTATGGCTACACCTTC
TRBJ1-1,TRBV6-1,NA,NA,CASSPKRKGTEAFF,TGTGCCAGCAGCCCGAAGAGGAAGGGCACTGAAGCTTTCTTT
TRBJ2-1,TRBV7-3,TRBD2,NA,CASSLGTSGYNEQFF,TGTGCCAGCAGCTTGGGGACTAGCGGTTACAATGAGCAGTTCTTC
TRBJ2-1,TRBV4-1,TRBD2,NA,CASSQDLRAGGFYNEQFF,TGCGCCAGCAGCCAAGATCTCAGAGCGGGAGGGTTCTACAATGAGCAGTTCTTC
TRBJ1-2,TRBV7-2,NA,NA,CASSSSGSGDYGYTF,TGTGCCAGCAGCTCGTCCGGGTCAGGGGACTATGGCTACACCTTC
TRBJ1-2,TRBV2,TRBD1,NA,CASSGQGAGRGYTF,TGTGCCAGCAGTGGGCAGGGGGCTGGACGCGGCTACACCTTC
TRBJ1-5,TRBV30,TRBD1,NA,CASSDRSYWPQHF,TGTGCCTCGTCGGACAGGTCATATTGGCCCCAGCATTTT
TRBJ1-1,TRBV14,NA,NA,CASSASLNTEAFF,TGTGCCAGCAGCGCATCATTGAACACTGAAGCTTTCTTT
TRBJ2-3,TRBV25-1,NA,NA,CASSEYKRASTDTQYF,TGTGCCAGCAGTGAATATAAACGGGCCTCCACAGATACGCAGTATTTT
TRBJ1-4,TRBV5-1,TRBD1,NA,CASSYSGTGAEKLFF,TGCGCCAGCAGCTATTCCGGGACAGGGGCCGAAAAACTGTTTTTT
TRBJ2-7,TRBV6-9,NA,NA,CASSYLRVPGPISYEQYF,TGTGCCAGCAGTTATTTACGGGTTCCGGGGCCCATCTCCTACGAGCAGTACTTC
TRBJ2-1,TRBV25-1,NA,NA,CASSEGFEQFF,TGTGCCAGCAGTGAAGGTTTTGAGCAGTTCTTC
TRBJ2-3,TRBV30,TRBD1,medium-sized,CAWTQGAGDTQYF,TGTGCCTGGACCCAGGGGGCAGGTGATACGCAGTATTTT
TRBJ1-3,TRBV5-1,NA,NA,CASSLEHSGNTIYF,TGCGCCAGCAGCTTGGAACATTCCGGAAACACCATATATTTT
TRBJ1-1,TRBV18,NA,NA,CASSPLAGELEAFF,TGTGCCAGCTCGCCCTTGGCAGGGGAGCTTGAAGCTTTCTTT
TRBJ1-5,TRBV27,NA,NA,CASSASNGQPQHF,TGTGCCAGCAGTGCATCGAACGGTCAGCCCCAGCATTTT
TRBJ1-4,TRBV4-1,NA,few,CASSRLSSGTPEKLFF,TGCGCCAGCAGCCGCCTATCCTCCGGGACTCCCGAAAAACTGTTTTTT
TRBJ1-5,TRBV5-6,NA,NA,CASSLTAEAGYSNQPQHF,TGTGCCAGCAGCTTGACGGCGGAGGCAGGCTACAGCAATCAGCCCCAGCATTTT
TRBJ2-3,TRBV4-1,TRBD2,NA,CASSQGTLAGGGTDTQYF,TGCGCCAGCAGCCAAGGCACACTAGCGGGAGGGGGTACAGATACGCAGTATTTT
TRBJ2-7,TRBV11-2,TRBD2,NA,CASSLAHPKTSGKSYEQYF,TGTGCCAGCAGCTTAGCCCACCCTAAGACTAGCGGGAAGTCCTACGAGCAGTACTTC
TRBJ1-2,TRBV2,NA,NA,CASSDRNYGYTF,TGTGCCAGCAGTGACCGGAACTATGGCTACACCTTC
TRBJ2-2,TRBV19,TRBD1,NA,CASSSNRDRVGTGELFF,TGTGCCAGTAGTTCAAACCGGGACAGGGTGGGCACCGGGGAGCTGTTTTTT
TRBJ2-3,TRBV7-2,NA,NA,CASSLEALSDTQYF,TGTGCCAGCAGCTTAGAGGCCCTCTCAGATACGCAGTATTTT
TRBJ2-6,TRBV18,TRBD1,NA,CASSPRDRGLTGANVLTF,TGTGCCAGCTCACCACGGGACAGGGGATTAACTGGGGCCAACGTCCTGACTTTC
TRBJ1-4,TRBV19,NA,NA,CASSIEGRYPTNEKLFF,TGTGCCAGTAGTATAGAAGGCAGGTACCCAACTAATGAAAAACTGTTTTTT
TRBJ2-5,TRBV9,TRBD2,once,CASSVGLAGEETQYF,TGTGCCAGCAGCGTAGGACTAGCGGGAGAAGAGACCCAGTACTTC
TRBJ2-2,TRBV19,TRBD2,NA,CASSAPGLAGVETGELFF,TGTGCCAGTAGTGCCCCGGGACTAGCGGGAGTTGAGACCGGGGAGCTGTTTTTT
TRBJ1-1,TRBV5-1,NA,NA,CASSAFRLDSGKNTEAFF,TGCGCCAGCAGCGCCTTCCGGCTGGACTCGGGTAAGAACACTGAAGCTTTCTTT
TRBJ2-5,TRBV5-1,TRBD2,NA,CASRSGRDEETQYF,TGCGCCAGCAGGAGCGGGAGGGATGAAGAGACCCAGTACTTC
TRBJ2-7,TRBV29-1,TRBD1,NA,CSVGQGSGEQYF,TGCAGCGTTGGACAGGGGTCTGGCGAGCAGTACTTC
TRBJ2-2,TRBV2,NA,NA,CASSERGGTGELFF,TGTGCCAGCAGTGAAAGGGGGGGCACCGGGGAGCTGTTTTTT
TRBJ2-5,TRBV6-4,NA,NA,CASSQTGNQGETQYF,TGTGCCAGCAGTCAAACCGGGAACCAGGGGGAGACCCAGTACTTC
TRBJ1-5,TRBV18,NA,NA,CASSPGDHQPQHF,TGTGCCAGCTCACCAGGGGATCATCAGCCCCAGCATTTT
TRBJ2-3,TRBV6-5,NA,NA,CASSYVAEGDTQYF,TGTGCCAGCAGTTACGTGGCGGAAGGGGATACGCAGTATTTT
TRBJ2-3,TRBV7-9,NA,few,CASSLAGFSDTQYF,TGTGCCAGCAGCTTAGCAGGGTTCTCGGATACGCAGTATTTT
TRBJ1-2,TRBV28,TRBD1,NA,CASSPPGQGLRGYTF,TGTGCCAGCAGTCCACCGGGACAGGGGCTTCGGGGCTACACCTTC